A single sample gave rise to the 27 T cell receptor beta chains below, sequenced in a study of identical twins (dated by TCRdb to the mid-2010s). The library relied on 5' RACE. TCRdb shows the sequencer as Illumina HiSeq 2000. The raw public reads went through TCRdb reprocessing: fastp at Q25, MiXCR clone calling, in-frame beta chains kept. Identical CDR3 proteins give one entry, which carries the most common genes and DNA. This sample has just under 550,000 distinct CDR3 sequences in its table, and nearly 15% of those were observed once. Less than 0.5% of the sample is taken by the ten largest. The data were also submitted as part of a second study, on yellow fever vaccine responses in identical twins.

The sample was CD4+ T cells sorted from blood. All receptors come from a woman under 30 in good health.

This clonotype was counted between two and nine times. The genes are TRBV20-1 and TRBJ2-7; 8 bases match TRBD1. The CDR3 loop spans 14 amino acids. V lost 1 base to trimming and J lost 1 base; unmatched junction nucleotides: 3. In germline, CDR1 is DFQATT, CDR2 SNEGSKA (reference sequence). CDR3 nucleotide sequence: TGCAGTGCTAGAGTGGACAGGGTATCCTACGAGCAGTACTTC. This encodes CSARVDRVSYEQYF.

This clonotype showed up just a few times. The genes are TRBV6-1 and TRBJ2-1; D is perhaps TRBD1 or TRBD2 (5 bases each). The germline gives CDR1 MNHNS, CDR2 SASEGT. The CDR3 spans 15 residues. V was cut by 5 bases and J by 6 bases, with 17 bases left in between. The CDR3 protein is CASSPPGPQINEQFF. In DNA, the CDR3 is TGTGCCAGCAGTCCTCCGGGGCCCCAAATCAATGAGCAGTTCTTC.

The V and J genes are TRBV28 and TRBJ2-1, with TRBD2 identical over 7 bases. Trimming at V came to 10 bases and at J to 5 bases, leaving 8 bases not matched to a gene. The CDR3 runs 13 residues. Germline CDR1 MDHEN, CDR2 SYDVKM. The DNA of the CDR3 is TGTGCCACCGTACGGGGAGGGCACAATGAGCAGTTCTTC. Its translation: CATVRGGHNEQFF.

This clonotype appeared a few times. The junction departs from the called germline gene at one end, perhaps through a read error. The chain carries TRBV12-3 or TRBV12-4 and TRBJ2-3; 8 bases are a match to TRBD2. CDR3 length equals 14 residues. The CDR3 DNA is TGTGCCAGCAGCTTAGCGGGAAGGGGAGATACGCAGTATTTT. This translates into CASSLAGRGDTQYF.

CDR3 residues: CASSFVGRGSGELFF. The CDR3 DNA reads TGCGCCAGCAGCTTTGTGGGCCGAGGAAGCGGGGAGCTGTTTTTT. This chain connects TRBV5-1 to TRBJ2-2; D call uncertain. CDR3 length: 15 residues. Germline V gene data show CDR1 as SGHRS and CDR2 as YFSETQ. The ends were cut back, 2 bases at V and 7 bases at J, with 15 bases in the middle.

This clonotype came up many times. The chain joins TRBV20-1 to TRBJ1-1; a possible D gene is TRBD1 (5 bases). CDR3 length equals 16 residues. Germline V gene data show CDR1 as DFQATT and CDR2 as SNEGSKA (reference sequence). V was pared by 4 bases and J by 2 bases, with 20 bases between. The CDR3 sequence: CSAKIATARVNTEAFF. The CDR3 DNA follows: TGCAGTGCTAAGATTGCTACGGCCAGGGTCAACACTGAAGCTTTCTTT.

The gene calls are TRBV7-3 and TRBJ2-2; tentative D call: TRBD2 (7 bases). The germline V gene has CDR1 SGHTA and CDR2 FQGTGA. Trimming cost V 8 bases and J 3 bases, with 13 bases left between them. The CDR3 has 14 amino acids. The CDR3 here is CASGGGGDTGELFF. The DNA of the CDR3 is TGTGCCAGCGGAGGGGGAGGGGACACCGGGGAGCTGTTTTTT.

This chain links TRBV12-3 or TRBV12-4 with TRBJ2-3; 8 bases are a match to TRBD2. This CDR3 region has 16 residues. The trim removed 6 bases at V and 3 bases at J, leaving 11 bases unmatched. CDR3 loop: CASSQLSGGGTDTQYF. CDR3 sequence (DNA): TGTGCCAGCAGCCAACTAAGCGGGGGAGGGACAGATACGCAGTATTTT.

V usage is TRBV5-6 and J usage is TRBJ1-1; D not certain. V was clipped by 6 bases and J by 0 bases, with 15 bases between them. The CDR3 length is 15 residues. CDR1 and CDR2 from the germline V gene are SGHDT and YYEEEE. The CDR3 region is CASTLRTVLNTEAFF. In DNA, the CDR3 is TGTGCCAGCACCCTGCGGACGGTTTTGAACACTGAAGCTTTCTTT.

The chain carries TRBV20-1 and TRBJ2-5; unclear D gene. From germline, CDR1 is DFQATT and CDR2 SNEGSKA (reference sequence). This CDR3 has 12 residues. The germline V and J ends were trimmed by 7 bases and 0 bases, with 9 bases remaining between them. CDR3 coding DNA: TGCAGTGACGGGTCTCACCAAGAGACCCAGTACTTC. Translation: CSDGSHQETQYF.

This clonotype has just a few counts. The chain is built from TRBV2 and TRBJ1-5; 7 positions match TRBD1. Germline V gene lookup returns CDR1 SNHLY and CDR2 FYNNEI. CDR3 size: 14 residues. V shed 6 bases and J 9 bases; nucleotides not matched to a gene: 11. The CDR3 DNA follows: TGTGCCAGCAGGATAACAGGGGCGGTTTCGCCCCAGCATTTT. It encodes CASRITGAVSPQHF.

This clonotype was counted many times. The chain joins TRBV5-1 to TRBJ2-2, with 8 nucleotides matching TRBD1. V lost 4 bases, J lost 6 bases, and 2 bases stayed unmatched. Germline V lookup: CDR1 SGHRS, CDR2 YFSETQ. The CDR3 contains 13 residues. This CDR3 reads CASSGQGSGELFF. The CDR3 nucleotides read TGCGCCAGCAGCGGACAGGGATCCGGGGAGCTGTTTTTT.

J is TRBJ2-7 and V is TRBV28; D remains ambiguous. Germline V gene lookup returns CDR1 MDHEN and CDR2 SYDVKM. The CDR3 runs 13 residues. Trimming removed 3 bases at V and 6 bases at J, with 12 bases between. The chain's CDR3 is CASSLGQTSEQYF. CDR3 DNA: TGTGCCAGCAGTTTGGGCCAAACATCCGAGCAGTACTTC.

V is TRBV27 and J is TRBJ2-7; D remains ambiguous. V gave up 5 bases and J gave up 0 bases, with 11 bases separating them. Germline loops: CDR1 MNHEY, CDR2 SMNVEV (reference sequence). The CDR3 is 14 residues long. In nucleotides, the CDR3 is TGTGCCAGCAGTCCTATCGCCAGCTCCTACGAGCAGTACTTC. Translating gives CASSPIASSYEQYF.

The table lists this clonotype with a few counts. The chain has TRBV20-1 and TRBJ1-5; D gene ambiguous. CDR3 size: 13 residues. Germline assignment: CDR1 DFQATT and CDR2 SNEGSKA (reference sequence). The V gene lost 6 bases and the J gene lost 3 bases, with 12 bases spanning the gap. CDR3 loop: CSAELWVNQPQHF. The CDR3, as DNA: TGCAGTGCCGAGCTGTGGGTCAATCAGCCCCAGCATTTT.

The chain carries TRBV11-3 and TRBJ2-7, with D possibly TRBD1 on 6 matching bases. CDR1 is SGHNT and CDR2 is YENEEA in the germline V gene. The V and J ends lost 0 bases and 3 bases respectively, with 12 bases between them. The length of the CDR3 is 15 residues. The CDR3: CASSLEGQFYYEQYF. CDR3 nucleotide sequence: TGTGCCAGCAGCTTAGAAGGACAGTTCTACTACGAGCAGTACTTC.

This clonotype turned up a few times. This chain links TRBV12-3 or TRBV12-4 with TRBJ1-6; TRBD1 aligns across 8 bases. Unmatched junction bases numbered 14, after V lost 5 bases and J lost 8 bases. This CDR3 region has 17 residues. Here the CDR3 reads CASSPEGVGQDYSPLHF. The CDR3 nucleotides are TGTGCCAGCAGTCCCGAGGGAGTGGGACAGGACTATTCACCCCTCCACTTT.

The rearrangement links TRBV2 to TRBJ2-6; 8 positions agree with TRBD1. V lost 5 bases, J lost 3 bases, and 15 bases stayed unmatched. The germline gives CDR1 SNHLY, CDR2 FYNNEI. CDR3 length: 19 amino acids. The CDR3 bases are TGTGCCAGCAGTTTAGTAAGTGGACAGGGATTCGGTGGGGCCAACGTCCTGACTTTC. Its translation: CASSLVSGQGFGGANVLTF.

This clonotype occurred a few times. The genes are TRBV5-1 and TRBJ2-3, with D uncertain. The CDR3 contains 14 residues. Germline lookup yields CDR1 SGHRS and CDR2 YFSETQ. V lost 5 bases and J 0 bases, leaving 10 bases between the germline ends. The CDR3 nucleotides are TGCGCCAGCAGGGACCCCTCTAGCACAGATACGCAGTATTTT. It specifies CASRDPSSTDTQYF.

The J gene is TRBJ1-3, the V gene TRBV7-9; D remains unclear. CDR3 length: 14 amino acids. The germline V gene has CDR1 SEHNR and CDR2 FQNEAQ (reference sequence). Trimming left V 5 bases short and J 4 bases short, with 12 bases between. The CDR3 region is CASSLQDWGNTIYF. DNA of the CDR3: TGTGCCAGCAGCCTCCAGGACTGGGGAAACACCATATATTTT.

This clonotype was recorded many times. V usage is TRBV7-3 and J usage is TRBJ2-1, with 9 nucleotides matching TRBD2. V lost 5 bases to trimming and J lost 9 bases; unmatched junction nucleotides: 11. The CDR3 has 15 amino acids. Germline CDR1 is SGHTA and CDR2 is FQGTGA. The CDR3 protein is CASSPLAGGFGEQFF. The CDR3 DNA reads TGTGCCAGCAGCCCCTTGGCGGGAGGGTTTGGTGAGCAGTTCTTC. Full variable domain (remainder filled in from reference TRBV7-3 and TRBJ2-1): GAGVSQTPSNKVTEKGKYVELRCDPISGHTALYWYRQSLGQGPEFLIYFQGTGAADDSGLPNDRFFAVRPEGSVSTLKIQRTERGDSAVYLCASSPLAGGFGEQFFGPGTRLTVL.

The chain employs TRBV7-9 and TRBJ2-5; either TRBD1 or TRBD2 may supply D (5 bases each). The CDR3 has 15 residues. Germline CDR1 is SEHNR and CDR2 is FQNEAQ (reference sequence). V lost 6 bases, J lost 5 bases, and 19 bases lay in between. The DNA of the CDR3 is TGTGCCAGCAGTTACCGTTTGGGGCCGGGGGAGACCCAGTACTTC. Amino acids: CASSYRLGPGETQYF.

As to this clonotype: Its ends do not fully match the called genes, so a read error is possible. V is TRBV20-1 and J is TRBJ1-2; D is perhaps TRBD1 (5 bases). The germline V gene has CDR1 DFQATT and CDR2 SNEGSKA (reference sequence). The CDR3 covers 11 residues. CDR3 sequence reads: CSARDAPGFLF. For the CDR3, the DNA is TGCAGTGCTAGAGATGCCCCAGGGTTCCTTTTC.

The genes are TRBV12-3 or TRBV12-4 and TRBJ2-3; TRBD2 matches at 14 bases. The V and J ends lost 6 bases and 10 bases, in that order; junction bases with no gene match: 6. CDR3 length: 14 residues. The CDR3 region has the DNA TGTGCCAGCAGCCGGACTAGCGGGGGGAACGCGCAGTATTTT. Its translation is CASSRTSGGNAQYF.

V and J are TRBV27 and TRBJ2-1, with 7 bases fitting TRBD2. The germline V gene has CDR1 MNHEY and CDR2 SMNVEV (reference sequence). The CDR3 totals 12 residues. The V gene end was trimmed by 5 bases and the J gene end by 15 bases; junction bases not matched to a gene: 10. This chain's CDR3 is CASSPGTTDPFF. CDR3 sequence (DNA): TGTGCCAGCAGTCCGGGGACTACCGATCCGTTCTTC.

This clonotype was seen a few times. The chain is built from TRBV5-5 and TRBJ2-1; weak D call: TRBD2 (5 bases). With 1 base removed from V and 3 bases from J, the gap between germline ends came to 14 bases. The germline CDR1 and CDR2 sequences are SGHKS and YYEKEE (reference sequence). CDR3 length equals 16 residues. The CDR3 DNA is TGTGCCAGCAGCTTGTTAGGCGGGCCTATCTACAATGAGCAGTTCTTC. Its protein product is CASSLLGGPIYNEQFF. The full variable domain, its missing parts supplied by reference TRBV5-5 and TRBJ2-1, is DAGVTQSPTHLIKTRGQQVTLRCSPISGHKSVSWYQQVLGQGPQFIFQYYEKEERGRGNFPDRFSARQFPNYSSELNVNALLLGDSALYLCASSLLGGPIYNEQFFGPGTRLTVL.

This clonotype has ten or more counts. The chain carries TRBV20-1 and TRBJ2-3; D call uncertain. This CDR3 comprises 13 residues. The V end was cut by 5 bases, the J end by 3 bases, with 12 bases between. Germline loops: CDR1 DFQATT, CDR2 SNEGSKA (reference sequence). The CDR3 coding sequence is TGCAGTGCTGCTGATGGAAGGACAGATACGCAGTATTTT. Its translation: CSAADGRTDTQYF.